These 3 T cell receptor beta chains share one sample of origin, sequenced in a study of somatic mutations in cytotoxic T cells in rheumatoid arthritis. The protocol was immunoSEQ multiplex PCR, while the TCRdb copy is restricted to in-frame clones and leaves out a portion. The sample has under 25,000 clones, less than 85% seen once; the top ten hold around 6.9%. Sample: CD8+ T cells sorted from blood. These receptors were collected from a middle-aged woman with rheumatoid arthritis.

The chain couples TRBV4-1 to TRBJ1-1, with TRBD1 identical over 11 bases. Germline V lookup: CDR1 MGHRA, CDR2 YSYEKL. CDR3 length: 17 amino acids. V dropped 2 bases and J dropped 5; count of bases not matched to a gene: 10. The CDR3 here is CASSQQLPGQGATEAFF. CDR3 in DNA: TGCGCCAGCAGCCAACAACTACCCGGACAGGGGGCAACTGAAGCTTTCTTT.

This clone was recorded once. The chain is built from TRBV11-2 and TRBJ2-1; 8 bases map to TRBD2. V trimming: 3 bases; J trimming: 14 bases; junction bases outside the gene matches: 12. This CDR3 has 14 amino acids. The germline V gene encodes CDR1 SGHAT and CDR2 FQNNGV. The CDR3 is CASSLNLPGLEEFF. The CDR3 DNA sequence: TGTGCCAGCAGCTTGAACTTACCGGGACTAGAGGAGTTCTTC.

The chain joins TRBV27 to TRBJ1-6; D remains ambiguous. The CDR3 spans 13 residues. The V and J ends lost 0 bases and 6 bases respectively, with 3 bases between them. Germline CDR1 MNHEY, CDR2 SMNVEV (reference sequence). The CDR3 spells CASSLSLNSPLHF. CDR3 nucleotides: TGTGCCAGCAGTTTATCCCTTAATTCACCCCTCCACTTT.